This T cell receptor (beta chain) was profiled in a study of blood T cells in healthy people across ages. CDR1 is DFQATT and CDR2 is SNEGSKA in the germline V gene (reference sequence). The CDR3 consists of 16 residues. Trimming cost V 0 bases and J 2 bases, with 15 bases left between them. For the second PCR, which ran for 7 to 11 cycles, a sample-barcoded 5' primer and a J-beta primer mix were used. TCRdb re-called the 5' RACE reads with MiXCR, one entry per CDR3 protein. In the table there are around 1.5 million distinct CDR3 sequences, roughly 40% of which are singletons. This TCR was sampled from a woman younger than 35 in good health. V is TRBV20-1 and J is TRBJ2-3; D not resolved. Sequencing was carried out using blood. The CDR3 sequence is CSARDPRHIYTDTQYF. CDR3 coding DNA: TGCAGTGCTAGAGACCCGAGGCACATCTACACAGATACGCAGTATTTT.